These T cell receptor beta chains were read from a single sample in a study of shared clonotypes between healthy human individuals. TCRdb's copy holds only in-frame clones and misses some; the assay was immunoSEQ multiplex PCR. The sample records a few million clones, around 94% being singletons. Material: naive CD4+ T cells sorted from blood. The receptor set was obtained from a man between 18 and 29 years old in good health. Both conserved end residues are part of each CDR3. D genes are given only for firm matches. A clone size is listed for some rows: how often the clone was seen (once, few, many), or a class if it is expanded.

J,size,V,D,DNA,CDR3
TRBJ2-3,.,TRBV5-4,.,TGTGCCAGCAGCTTGGGGGCTAGCGCTCCTAGCACAGATACGCAGTATTTT,CASSLGASAPSTDTQYF
TRBJ2-3,.,TRBV5-1,TRBD2,TGCGCCAGCAGCTTGGACGGGGGGGCCACAGATACGCAGTATTTT,CASSLDGGATDTQYF
TRBJ2-2,.,TRBV7-9,.,TGTGCCAGCAGCTTAATACAGGGTGACACCGGGGAGCTGTTTTTT,CASSLIQGDTGELFF
TRBJ1-1,.,TRBV5-4,TRBD1,TGTGCCAGCAGTAGGACAGGGCAGAACACTGAAGCTTTCTTT,CASSRTGQNTEAFF
TRBJ1-2,.,TRBV6-4,.,TGTGCCAGCAGCCAAACAGGCGGGACATCATATGGCTACACCTTC,CASSQTGGTSYGYTF
TRBJ2-1,.,TRBV7-9,TRBD1,TGTGCCAGCAGCCCTAGAGGCACAGGGGGCTGGAATGAGCAGTTCTTC,CASSPRGTGGWNEQFF
TRBJ1-1,few,TRBV5-4,.,TGTGCCAGCAGCCGGGAGGGACGGGCGAACACTGAAGCTTTCTTT,CASSREGRANTEAFF
TRBJ2-2,.,TRBV5-1,.,TGCGCCAGCAGAATACAGGAAAAGGCCACCGGGGAGCTGTTTTTT,CASRIQEKATGELFF
TRBJ1-2,.,TRBV6-4,.,TGTGCCAGCAGTGACTCGAGTTTGCAACATGGCTACACCTTC,CASSDSSLQHGYTF
TRBJ1-4,.,TRBV10-3,TRBD1,TGTGCCATCAGCCCCGGGACAGGGATCGGAAAACTGTTTTTT,CAISPGTGIGKLFF
TRBJ2-5,.,TRBV5-1,.,TGCGCCAGCGGACTGGGGGGAGGAGAGACCCAGTACTTC,CASGLGGGETQYF
TRBJ1-5,.,TRBV7-2,.,TGTGCCAGCAGCTTAGATTCTCGTCAGCCCCAGCATTTT,CASSLDSRQPQHF
TRBJ2-3,once,TRBV29-1,.,TGCAGCGTTGCTCCAGTCCTCACAGATACGCAGTATTTT,CSVAPVLTDTQYF
TRBJ1-3,.,TRBV7-2,.,TGTGCCAGCAGCGCGGGAAACAGTAACTCTGGAAACACCATATATTTT,CASSAGNSNSGNTIYF
TRBJ1-5,.,TRBV4-1,.,TGCGCCAGCAGCCAAGAGGGGTTGCAGCCCCAGCATTTT,CASSQEGLQPQHF
TRBJ2-5,.,TRBV6-6,TRBD2,TGTGCCACCATTGAAAGCGGGGCCCAAGAGACCCAGTACTTC,CATIESGAQETQYF
TRBJ1-4,.,TRBV28,.,TGTGCCTCTAGGGCAGCCTCAACTAATGAAAAACTGTTTTTT,CASRAASTNEKLFF
TRBJ2-7,.,TRBV7-3,.,TGTGCCAGCAGCGTCCAGGCGGGCTACGAGCAGTACTTC,CASSVQAGYEQYF
TRBJ2-7,.,TRBV2,.,TGTGCCAGCAGTGGGAGACAGACCCAGCAGTACTTC,CASSGRQTQQYF
TRBJ2-2,.,TRBV6-1,.,TGTGCCAGCAGTGTTGTAGTCGCCGGGGAGCTGTTTTTT,CASSVVVAGELFF
TRBJ1-1,.,TRBV27,.,TGTGCCAGCAGTTTAGGTGGCAGGGGCTACACTGAAGCTTTCTTT,CASSLGGRGYTEAFF
TRBJ2-7,once,TRBV7-2,TRBD1,TGTGCCAGCAGCTTAGCTGGGGGACAGGGGTCCTACGAGCAGTACTTC,CASSLAGGQGSYEQYF
TRBJ2-3,.,TRBV4-2,.,TGTGCCAGCAGCCAAGATAAGAGGGACGGGACAGATACGCAGTATTTT,CASSQDKRDGTDTQYF